This is a list of T cell receptor beta chains from one sample in a study of blood T cell repertoires in COVID-19. Assay used: immunoSEQ multiplex PCR; TCRdb lists only in-frame clones, some missing. This sample has tens of thousands of clones, with about 86% found just once. Sequenced material: peripheral blood. Every receptor here comes from a woman aged 60 to 75 with acute or convalescent COVID-19. CDR3s include the opening cysteine and the closing phenylalanine or tryptophan. The order of the fields is CDR3 DNA, CDR3 protein, V gene, J gene, D gene, clone size. The D gene is left open where the match is weak. Where a row states a size, it is once, few, many or the class of an expanded clone; other rows omit it.

TGTGCCAGCAGCGCCAACCCCAGGGGGACAGATACGCAGTATTTT	CASSANPRGTDTQYF	TRBV9	TRBJ2-3	TRBD1	NA
TGTGCCAGCAGCCAGACAGGGAATAACTACAATGAGCAGTTCTTC	CASSQTGNNYNEQFF	TRBV5-5	TRBJ2-1	TRBD1	NA
TGTGCCAGCAGCGTCGGAGGGACAGGGAACTCTGGAAACACCATATATTTT	CASSVGGTGNSGNTIYF	TRBV9	TRBJ1-3	TRBD1	NA
TGTGCCAGCAGCTGGAGTCAGCCAGGGTTCAATCACTACTCTGGAAACACCATATATTTT	CASSWSQPGFNHYSGNTIYF	TRBV7-3	TRBJ1-3	NA	once
TGTGCCATCAGTGAGTCGGCGGTTGAGCAGTTCTTC	CAISESAVEQFF	TRBV10-3	TRBJ2-1	NA	few
TGTGCCAGCAGCCCCCGGGCTAGCGGGGTATTTACCCAGTACTTC	CASSPRASGVFTQYF	TRBV7-9	TRBJ2-5	TRBD2	NA
TGTGCCAGCAGCTGGGCCCCTGGCGGCTACACCTTC	CASSWAPGGYTF	TRBV7-2	TRBJ1-2	NA	NA
TGTGCCAGCAGCCATGTGGACAGTTCCTATGGCTACACCTTC	CASSHVDSSYGYTF	TRBV3-1/TRBV3-2	TRBJ1-2	NA	NA
TGTGCCAGCAGCCCCCGGGACAGGGCCCTTTCACCCCTCCACTTT	CASSPRDRALSPLHF	TRBV3-1/TRBV3-2	TRBJ1-6	TRBD1	NA
TGTGCCAGCAGCAAGGAGGGACAGTCCTATGGCTACACCTTC	CASSKEGQSYGYTF	TRBV11-2	TRBJ1-2	TRBD1	NA
TGTGCCAGCAGCCACGGACAGGGGACCCTTGAAGCTTTCTTT	CASSHGQGTLEAFF	TRBV3-1/TRBV3-2	TRBJ1-1	TRBD1	NA
TGTGCCAGCAGCCCGGCAGGGGGCGTAGATACGCAGTATTTT	CASSPAGGVDTQYF	TRBV9	TRBJ2-3	TRBD1	NA
TGTGCCAGCAGCTATCGACAGGGTATGGAGACCCAGTACTTC	CASSYRQGMETQYF	TRBV7-2	TRBJ2-5	TRBD1	NA
TGTGCCAGCGGGACTAGCCGCTACGAGCAGTACTTC	CASGTSRYEQYF	TRBV12-3/TRBV12-4	TRBJ2-7	TRBD2	NA
TGTGCCAGCTCACCACCTTCCGGGGGGGTCGCTTTCTTT	CASSPPSGGVAFF	TRBV18	TRBJ1-1	NA	once
TGTGCCAGCAGTGGGACAGGGGGAAAACTGTTTTTT	CASSGTGGKLFF	TRBV12-3/TRBV12-4	TRBJ1-4	TRBD1	few
TGTGCCATCAGTGAGCCCGGACAGTCCACAGATACGCAGTATTTT	CAISEPGQSTDTQYF	TRBV10-3	TRBJ2-3	NA	NA
TGTGCCAGCAGTGGAACAGCGGGTACAGCAGATACGCAGTATTTT	CASSGTAGTADTQYF	TRBV2	TRBJ2-3	NA	NA
TGTGCCAGCAGCCCAGGGACAGGGGACCAGCCCCAGCATTTT	CASSPGTGDQPQHF	TRBV7-2	TRBJ1-5	TRBD1	few
TGTGCCAGCAGCGTAGGAACAGGGTTAATAGATACGCAGTATTTT	CASSVGTGLIDTQYF	TRBV9	TRBJ2-3	NA	NA
TGCAGCGGGGGGAGCGGAAGCACAGATACGCAGTATTTT	CSGGSGSTDTQYF	TRBV29-1	TRBJ2-3	NA	NA
TGTGCCAGCAGTTTACAGGGGGAGAACACTGAAGCTTTCTTT	CASSLQGENTEAFF	TRBV27	TRBJ1-1	TRBD1	NA
TGTGCCAGCAGCACAACCGGCTGGGACAGGAGATATGGCTACACCTTC	CASSTTGWDRRYGYTF	TRBV11-2	TRBJ1-2	TRBD1	NA
TGCGCCAGCAGCTCGGACAGGGTGGACTACAATGAGCAGTTCTTC	CASSSDRVDYNEQFF	TRBV5-1	TRBJ2-1	TRBD1	NA
TGTGCCAGCAGTTACTCTTTTAGGGGGTCGGGCGAGCAGTACTTC	CASSYSFRGSGEQYF	TRBV6-2/TRBV6-3	TRBJ2-7	NA	once
TGTGCCAGCAGCTACCCCACCGGACAGGGGGCTGGTGGCTACACCTTC	CASSYPTGQGAGGYTF	TRBV7-9	TRBJ1-2	TRBD1	NA
TGTGCAAGTCGCCCGCGGGGGGGTGAGGATCAGCCCCAGCATTTT	CASRPRGGEDQPQHF	TRBV12-2	TRBJ1-5	NA	once
TGTGCCAGCAGCGTAGGACTTCAAGAGACCCAGTACTTC	CASSVGLQETQYF	TRBV9	TRBJ2-5	NA	NA
TGTGCCAGCTCACCCCGGGACAGGGATGGCTACACCTTC	CASSPRDRDGYTF	TRBV18	TRBJ1-2	TRBD1	NA
TGTGCCAGCAGCTCGCTCACCCGGGGAAACTACAATGAGCAGTTCTTC	CASSSLTRGNYNEQFF	TRBV5-6	TRBJ2-1	NA	NA
TGTGCCAGCAGCGTAAAACCCGGACAGGGTGGGGAGACCCAGTACTTC	CASSVKPGQGGETQYF	TRBV9	TRBJ2-5	TRBD1	NA
TGTGCCAGCAGCGTAGAGGTTCGGGGATCTGGGGCCAACGTCCTGACTTTC	CASSVEVRGSGANVLTF	TRBV9	TRBJ2-6	NA	once
TGTGCCAGCAGCGTGTCTCGGGACATATATGGCTACACCTTC	CASSVSRDIYGYTF	TRBV5-6	TRBJ1-2	NA	NA
TGTGCCAGCAGTAAAGCGGGGGCAGGCTACACCTTC	CASSKAGAGYTF	TRBV12-3/TRBV12-4	TRBJ1-2	NA	once
TGTGCCAGCAGCTTAGTCGCGCCAGGGGCCGGGGAAAAACTGTTTTTT	CASSLVAPGAGEKLFF	TRBV7-2	TRBJ1-4	NA	once
TGTGCCAGCAGCTCGCCAGGGAGGATTGGGGCCCCAGATACGCAGTATTTT	CASSSPGRIGAPDTQYF	TRBV5-6	TRBJ2-3	NA	NA
TGTGCCAGCAGCTCTCTGGGGGCCACAAACACTGAAGCTTTCTTT	CASSSLGATNTEAFF	TRBV7-9	TRBJ1-1	NA	NA
TGCAGTGCTAGTCAGCCCCCGGACAGGGTATATGGCTACACCTTC	CSASQPPDRVYGYTF	TRBV20-1	TRBJ1-2	TRBD1	NA
TGTGCCAGCAGCGCCCCGGACAGTAACTATGGCTACACCTTC	CASSAPDSNYGYTF	TRBV5-6	TRBJ1-2	NA	NA
TGCGCCAGCAGCCAAGACCGGGGAGGCGCGCCTAGCACAGATACGCAGTATTTT	CASSQDRGGAPSTDTQYF	TRBV4-1	TRBJ2-3	NA	NA
TGTGCCAGCAGCTACCGTCCGGGGGATAGCAATCAGCCCCAGCATTTT	CASSYRPGDSNQPQHF	TRBV5-5	TRBJ1-5	NA	NA
TGTGCCAGCAGCCGCCCGGGGGAGCAGCCCCAGCATTTT	CASSRPGEQPQHF	TRBV5-8	TRBJ1-5	NA	NA
TGTGCCAGCAACCTACTAGCGGGAGGACAAGACGAGCAGTACTTC	CASNLLAGGQDEQYF	TRBV5-4	TRBJ2-7	TRBD2	NA
TGTGCCAGCACCCCCCCGTCACCCCTCCACTTT	CASTPPSPLHF	TRBV6-2/TRBV6-3	TRBJ1-6	NA	NA
TGTGCCAGCAGCCCCGGGCGCGGGAGAAGGAGTGAGCAGTTCTTC	CASSPGRGRRSEQFF	TRBV7-6	TRBJ2-1	TRBD2	NA
TGTGCCATACACACTCGGACTAGCGGGAAGGATGAGCAGTTCTTC	CAIHTRTSGKDEQFF	TRBV27	TRBJ2-1	TRBD2	NA